A selection of T cell receptor beta chains follows, all from one sample in a study of PD-L1 blockade in urothelial cancer. The table came from immunoSEQ multiplex PCR; TCRdb's copy has only in-frame clones and leaves some out. The profile covers under 30,000 clones, with over 75% appearing a single time and roughly 1.9% taken by the ten largest. The material was PBMCs, obtained around atezolizumab (anti-PD-L1) treatment. The receptors derive from a man in his forties or fifties with urothelial cancer. Both conserved end residues are part of each CDR3. The D gene is left open where the match is weak. Clone size appears in some rows only: once, few, many, or a class for an expanded clone.

>TRBJ2-1|TRBV7-9|.|.
TGTGCCAGCCGGGATGCAGGGGCCATGGGGGATGAGCAGTTCTTC
CASRDAGAMGDEQFF
>TRBJ2-3|TRBV6-1|few|.
TGTGCCAGCAGTTGGGCCCGGAGGGATACGCAGTATTTT
CASSWARRDTQYF
>TRBJ1-2|TRBV25-1|.|.
TGTGCCAGCAGTGAAATGGAAGGCAGGGGTAGACATGGCTACACCTTC
CASSEMEGRGRHGYTF
>TRBJ1-1|TRBV5-1|.|.
TGCGCCAGCAGCTTGGACGGCGGAGACACTGAAGCTTTCTTT
CASSLDGGDTEAFF
>TRBJ2-1|TRBV10-1|.|TRBD2
TGCGCCAGCAGTGATCGGACTAGCGGACACAATGAGCAGTTCTTC
CASSDRTSGHNEQFF
>TRBJ1-1|TRBV5-1|once|TRBD1
TGCGCCAGCAGCTTGGAGGGGGCGACTGAAGCTTTCTTT
CASSLEGATEAFF
>TRBJ1-4|TRBV7-9|.|TRBD1
TGTGCCAGCAGCCCAGGGGGCGCGGGTGAAAAACTGTTTTTT
CASSPGGAGEKLFF
>TRBJ2-7|TRBV18|.|.
TGTGCCAGCTCACTAGCGGAGACTGCCTACGAGCAGTACTTC
CASSLAETAYEQYF
>TRBJ2-1|TRBV7-2|.|.
TGTGCCAGCAGCTTAGGTACCGGGATTTATGAGCAGTTCTTC
CASSLGTGIYEQFF
>TRBJ2-5|TRBV18|.|TRBD1
TGTGCCAGCTCACCTAGGACAGGAGAGACCCAGTACTTC
CASSPRTGETQYF
>TRBJ2-5|TRBV5-4|.|.
TGTGCCAGCAGCTTGGGACTAGAGGAGACCCAGTACTTC
CASSLGLEETQYF
>TRBJ1-5|TRBV4-2|few|.
TGTGCCAGCAGCCCCCGGCAGGGCGGCAATCAGCCCCAGCATTTT
CASSPRQGGNQPQHF
>TRBJ1-1|TRBV15|few|TRBD1
TGTGCCACCAGCGCGCTTTTCACAGGGGTGGGATTCCCTGAAGCTTTCTTT
CATSALFTGVGFPEAFF
>TRBJ1-5|TRBV7-3|.|.
TGTGCCAGCAGCTTACAGGGCAATCAGCCCCAGCATTTT
CASSLQGNQPQHF
>TRBJ1-5|TRBV18|once|.
TGTGCCAGCTCGTCCGACAGCCGCAATCAGCCCCAGCATTTT
CASSSDSRNQPQHF
>TRBJ1-2|TRBV5-5|few|TRBD1
TGTGCCAGCAGCTTGCCTATGCGACAGGGGCGCGGGGGCTACACCTTC
CASSLPMRQGRGGYTF
>TRBJ1-3|TRBV10-3|.|.
TGTGCCATCAGTGTATTGTTTGGGGGCCTGACATCTGGAAACACCATATATTTT
CAISVLFGGLTSGNTIYF
>TRBJ1-2|TRBV9|.|TRBD1
TGTGCCAGCAGCGTAGCCCGGACAGGTGGAGGCTACACCTTC
CASSVARTGGGYTF
>TRBJ1-1|TRBV11-3|few|.
TGTGCCAGCAGCCCTGGAGGGGGGGCGACTGAAGCTTTCTTT
CASSPGGGATEAFF
>TRBJ2-1|TRBV6-5|.|.
TGTGCCAGCAGTTACTCCGCCGGGGGACACAATGAGCAGTTCTTC
CASSYSAGGHNEQFF
>TRBJ1-2|TRBV4-2|.|.
TGTGCCAGCAGCCCACCAGACTATGGCTACACCTTC
CASSPPDYGYTF
>TRBJ2-7|TRBV6-5|few|TRBD1
TGTGCCAGCAGGTTTGCTACAGGGGGAAACTACGAGCAGTACTTC
CASRFATGGNYEQYF
>TRBJ1-1|TRBV27|.|TRBD1
TGTGCCAGCAGAAGACAGGGGCTGACTGAAGCTTTCTTT
CASRRQGLTEAFF
>TRBJ1-2|TRBV7-6|.|.
TGTGCCAGCAGCCCCTTCACAGGGAATACTAACTATGGCTACACCTTC
CASSPFTGNTNYGYTF
>TRBJ1-2|TRBV30|.|TRBD1
TGTGCCTGGAGTGAAGGGACAGGGACCTATGGCTACACCTTC
CAWSEGTGTYGYTF
>TRBJ2-7|TRBV19|once|.
TGTGCCAGTAGTATAAACTTGTACGAGCAGTACTTC
CASSINLYEQYF
>TRBJ2-1|TRBV7-7|.|.
TGTGCTAGCAGCGACCAGGGAAGCGAGCAGTTCTTC
CASSDQGSEQFF
>TRBJ2-2|TRBV19|.|.
TGTGCCAGTAGTATACCCCACGGGGAGCTGTTTTTT
CASSIPHGELFF
>TRBJ1-3|TRBV5-5|.|.
TGTGCCAGCAGCTTGAGGGGCGCAGGAAACACCATATATTTT
CASSLRGAGNTIYF